These 8 T cell receptor beta chains were sequenced from one sample in a study of T cell changes during pregnancy in multiple sclerosis. TCRdb's table, derived via immunoSEQ multiplex PCR, lists solely in-frame clones and lacks some. The sample lists approximately 37,000 clones, 80% to 95% occurring once. The sample consisted of CD4+ T cells from peripheral blood mononuclear cells, taken in the third trimester of pregnancy. The receptors derive from a female donor in good health, enrolled as a control in a pregnancy study.

The J gene is TRBJ2-3, the V gene TRBV28, with a tentative D call TRBD2 (6 bases). The CDR3 extends over 13 amino acids. Trimming shortened V by 6 bases and J by 8 bases, and 15 bases separated the two germline ends. Germline V gives CDR1 MDHEN, CDR2 SYDVKM. The CDR3: CASRRAPGGTQYF. CDR3 in DNA: TGTGCCAGCAGGCGGGCCCCCGGGGGTACGCAGTATTTT.

The chain is built from TRBV5-4 and TRBJ1-4, with D possibly being TRBD1 (5 bases). Germline CDR1 is SGHNT and CDR2 is YYREEE (reference sequence). The CDR3 runs to 14 residues. V lost 1 base to trimming and J lost 4 bases, with 8 bases between them. CDR3 DNA sequence: TGTGCCAGCAGCTTGACAGGCCTTAATGAAAAACTGTTTTTT. Its translation is CASSLTGLNEKLFF. Using reference TRBV5-4 and TRBJ1-4 for the parts outside the CDR3, the full variable domain is ETGVTQSPTHLIKTRGQQVTLRCSSQSGHNTVSWYQQALGQGPQFIFQYYREEENGRGNFPPRFSGLQFPNYSSELNVNALELDDSALYLCASSLTGLNEKLFFGSGTQLSVL.

The chain combines TRBV25-1 with TRBJ1-5, with D possibly matching TRBD1 (5 bases). The CDR3 totals 14 residues. Germline V gene data show CDR1 as MGHDK and CDR2 as SYGVNS. V gave up 6 bases and J gave up 5 bases, with 14 bases separating them. This chain's CDR3 is CASRGGAGYQPQHF. The CDR3 DNA reads as TGTGCCAGCAGGGGCGGGGCAGGGTATCAGCCCCAGCATTTT.

This rearrangement joins TRBV11-2 to TRBJ2-7; 9 nucleotides line up with TRBD2. The CDR3 length is 12 residues. Germline V gene data show CDR1 as SGHAT and CDR2 as FQNNGV. The junction had 2 bases not matched to a gene; V was cut back by 8 bases and J by 3 bases. CDR3 bases: TGTGCCAGCGCTAGCGGGATCTACGAGCAGTACTTC. It is translated as CASASGIYEQYF.

The chain combines TRBV6-1 with TRBJ1-1; 8 positions match TRBD1. The J segment lost 1 base and the V segment lost 5 bases, leaving 6 bases of the junction unmatched. There are 15 residues in the CDR3. The germline V gene encodes CDR1 MNHNS and CDR2 SASEGT. The CDR3 sequence: CASSKRTGRNTEAFF. Written as DNA, the CDR3 is TGTGCCAGCAGTAAAAGGACAGGGAGGAACACTGAAGCTTTCTTT.

This rearrangement joins TRBV7-9 to TRBJ1-2; a weak D match, TRBD1 (6 bases). CDR3 length: 14 amino acids. V was trimmed by 5 bases and J by 3 bases, leaving 13 bases between them. Germline assignment: CDR1 SEHNR and CDR2 FQNEAQ (reference sequence). For the CDR3, the DNA is TGTGCCAGCAGCCCCCGGGACACTTACTATGGCTACACCTTC. Translating gives CASSPRDTYYGYTF.

This chain links TRBV5-1 with TRBJ2-7; the match to TRBD1 covers 10 bases. Germline CDR1 SGHRS, CDR2 YFSETQ. V was pared by 4 bases and J by 0 bases, with 4 bases of the junction left unmatched. The CDR3 covers 15 residues. The CDR3 region has the DNA TGCGCCAGCAGCAACCGGGACAGGGGCTCCTACGAGCAGTACTTC. Translation: CASSNRDRGSYEQYF.

The rearrangement joins TRBV28 to TRBJ1-5; D not resolved. Germline V gene lookup returns CDR1 MDHEN and CDR2 SYDVKM. The CDR3 length is 14 residues. V dropped 6 bases and J dropped 0 bases, with 9 bases sitting between them. For the CDR3, the DNA is TGTGCCAGCAGATCCCAACTTAGCAATCAGCCCCAGCATTTT. Amino acids: CASRSQLSNQPQHF.